This section outlines one TCR beta chain sequence together with its context. What it recognizes is unknown. This sample stems from a study of shared clonotypes between healthy human individuals. Study-level results: Naive CD4 clonotypes were shared across a few donors at about 5.2%. At large depth, rarefaction still showed sorted-subset sequencing to be incomplete. Compared with clonotypes that all four donors shared, non-shared clonotypes had lower generation probabilities.

The naive CD8 population came from CD45RO-negative cells selected for CCR7, without terminally differentiated effector memory CD45RA+ cells. Here immunoSEQ multiplex PCR was the method, and the copy in TCRdb shows in-frame clones only, minus some. The table records approximately 590,000 clones, around 95% of them present only once. Deletions cut 5 bases from V and 6 bases from J, with 13 bases between. Per germline, CDR1 LNHDA and CDR2 SQIVND (reference sequence). This CDR3 comprises 13 residues. This rearrangement joins TRBV19 to TRBJ1-2, with D perhaps TRBD1 (6 bases). The sequencing input was naive CD8+ T cells sorted from blood. The TCR sequence derives from a woman in her 30s in good health. CDR3 sequence (DNA): TGTGCCAGTAGTTACGGGGGCGCTGATGGCTACACCTTC. Translating gives CASSYGGADGYTF.